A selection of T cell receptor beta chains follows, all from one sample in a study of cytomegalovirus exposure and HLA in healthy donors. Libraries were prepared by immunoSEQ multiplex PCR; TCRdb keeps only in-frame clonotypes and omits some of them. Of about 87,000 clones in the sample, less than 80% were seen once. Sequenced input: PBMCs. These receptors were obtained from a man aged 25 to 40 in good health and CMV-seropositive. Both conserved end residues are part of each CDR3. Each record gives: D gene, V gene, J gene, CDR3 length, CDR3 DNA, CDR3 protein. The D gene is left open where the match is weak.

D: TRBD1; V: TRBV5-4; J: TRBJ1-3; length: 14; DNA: TGTGCCAGCAGCATAGACAGGGTCGGAAACACCATATATTTT; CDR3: CASSIDRVGNTIYF
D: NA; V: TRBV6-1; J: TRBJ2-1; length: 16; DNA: TGTGCCAGCAGTGAAGTATCAAGCGGATCCTACAATGAGCAGTTCTTC; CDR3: CASSEVSSGSYNEQFF
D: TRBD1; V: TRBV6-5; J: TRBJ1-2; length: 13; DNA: TGTGCCAGCACCCGGACAGGGGAGAATGGCTACACCTTC; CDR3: CASTRTGENGYTF
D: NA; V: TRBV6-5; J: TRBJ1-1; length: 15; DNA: TGTGCCAGCAGTTACCGTGGGAGGGGCGGGACTGAAGCTTTCTTT; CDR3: CASSYRGRGGTEAFF
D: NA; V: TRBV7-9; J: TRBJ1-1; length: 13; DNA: TGTGCCAGCAGCTTAAGTATCACAGGAGAAGCTTTCTTT; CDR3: CASSLSITGEAFF
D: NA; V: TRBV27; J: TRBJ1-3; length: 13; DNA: TGTGCCAGCAGACTCCTCTCTGGAAACACCATATATTTT; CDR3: CASRLLSGNTIYF
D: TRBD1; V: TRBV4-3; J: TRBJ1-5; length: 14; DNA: TGCGCCAGCAGCCAAGGGACAGGGGGTCAGCCCCAGAATTTT; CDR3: CASSQGTGGQPQNF
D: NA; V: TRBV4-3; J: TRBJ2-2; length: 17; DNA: TGCGCCAGCAGCGGAACAGGATCAAGCGTGGACACCGGGGAGCTGTTTTTT; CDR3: CASSGTGSSVDTGELFF
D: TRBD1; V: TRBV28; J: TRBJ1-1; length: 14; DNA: TGTGCCAGCAGTCAGGGGGTCCTCAACACTGAAGCTTTCTTT; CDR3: CASSQGVLNTEAFF
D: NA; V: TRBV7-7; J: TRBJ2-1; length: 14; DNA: TGTGCTAGCAGCCTAGGACAGCAGTCCAATGAGCAGTTCTTC; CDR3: CASSLGQQSNEQFF
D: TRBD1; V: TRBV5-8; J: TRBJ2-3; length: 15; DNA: TGTGCCAGCAGCCCCGGGACAGGGGGGAGAGATACGCAGTATTTT; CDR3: CASSPGTGGRDTQYF
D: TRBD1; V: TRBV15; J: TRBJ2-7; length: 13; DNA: TGTGCCACCAGCAAGAATACAGGGGGCGAGCAGTACTTC; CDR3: CATSKNTGGEQYF
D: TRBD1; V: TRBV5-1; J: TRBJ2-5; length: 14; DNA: TGCGCCAGCAGCACAGGGGGCGGGGAAGAGACCCAGTACTTC; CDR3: CASSTGGGEETQYF
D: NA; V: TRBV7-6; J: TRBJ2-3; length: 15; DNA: TGTGCCAGCAGCTTAGAGGGGAACGCTAACCGGGCGCAGTATTTT; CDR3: CASSLEGNANRAQYF
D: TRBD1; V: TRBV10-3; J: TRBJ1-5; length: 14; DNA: TGTGCCATCAGTGGGGACAGGGGAAATCAGCCCCAGCATTTT; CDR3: CAISGDRGNQPQHF